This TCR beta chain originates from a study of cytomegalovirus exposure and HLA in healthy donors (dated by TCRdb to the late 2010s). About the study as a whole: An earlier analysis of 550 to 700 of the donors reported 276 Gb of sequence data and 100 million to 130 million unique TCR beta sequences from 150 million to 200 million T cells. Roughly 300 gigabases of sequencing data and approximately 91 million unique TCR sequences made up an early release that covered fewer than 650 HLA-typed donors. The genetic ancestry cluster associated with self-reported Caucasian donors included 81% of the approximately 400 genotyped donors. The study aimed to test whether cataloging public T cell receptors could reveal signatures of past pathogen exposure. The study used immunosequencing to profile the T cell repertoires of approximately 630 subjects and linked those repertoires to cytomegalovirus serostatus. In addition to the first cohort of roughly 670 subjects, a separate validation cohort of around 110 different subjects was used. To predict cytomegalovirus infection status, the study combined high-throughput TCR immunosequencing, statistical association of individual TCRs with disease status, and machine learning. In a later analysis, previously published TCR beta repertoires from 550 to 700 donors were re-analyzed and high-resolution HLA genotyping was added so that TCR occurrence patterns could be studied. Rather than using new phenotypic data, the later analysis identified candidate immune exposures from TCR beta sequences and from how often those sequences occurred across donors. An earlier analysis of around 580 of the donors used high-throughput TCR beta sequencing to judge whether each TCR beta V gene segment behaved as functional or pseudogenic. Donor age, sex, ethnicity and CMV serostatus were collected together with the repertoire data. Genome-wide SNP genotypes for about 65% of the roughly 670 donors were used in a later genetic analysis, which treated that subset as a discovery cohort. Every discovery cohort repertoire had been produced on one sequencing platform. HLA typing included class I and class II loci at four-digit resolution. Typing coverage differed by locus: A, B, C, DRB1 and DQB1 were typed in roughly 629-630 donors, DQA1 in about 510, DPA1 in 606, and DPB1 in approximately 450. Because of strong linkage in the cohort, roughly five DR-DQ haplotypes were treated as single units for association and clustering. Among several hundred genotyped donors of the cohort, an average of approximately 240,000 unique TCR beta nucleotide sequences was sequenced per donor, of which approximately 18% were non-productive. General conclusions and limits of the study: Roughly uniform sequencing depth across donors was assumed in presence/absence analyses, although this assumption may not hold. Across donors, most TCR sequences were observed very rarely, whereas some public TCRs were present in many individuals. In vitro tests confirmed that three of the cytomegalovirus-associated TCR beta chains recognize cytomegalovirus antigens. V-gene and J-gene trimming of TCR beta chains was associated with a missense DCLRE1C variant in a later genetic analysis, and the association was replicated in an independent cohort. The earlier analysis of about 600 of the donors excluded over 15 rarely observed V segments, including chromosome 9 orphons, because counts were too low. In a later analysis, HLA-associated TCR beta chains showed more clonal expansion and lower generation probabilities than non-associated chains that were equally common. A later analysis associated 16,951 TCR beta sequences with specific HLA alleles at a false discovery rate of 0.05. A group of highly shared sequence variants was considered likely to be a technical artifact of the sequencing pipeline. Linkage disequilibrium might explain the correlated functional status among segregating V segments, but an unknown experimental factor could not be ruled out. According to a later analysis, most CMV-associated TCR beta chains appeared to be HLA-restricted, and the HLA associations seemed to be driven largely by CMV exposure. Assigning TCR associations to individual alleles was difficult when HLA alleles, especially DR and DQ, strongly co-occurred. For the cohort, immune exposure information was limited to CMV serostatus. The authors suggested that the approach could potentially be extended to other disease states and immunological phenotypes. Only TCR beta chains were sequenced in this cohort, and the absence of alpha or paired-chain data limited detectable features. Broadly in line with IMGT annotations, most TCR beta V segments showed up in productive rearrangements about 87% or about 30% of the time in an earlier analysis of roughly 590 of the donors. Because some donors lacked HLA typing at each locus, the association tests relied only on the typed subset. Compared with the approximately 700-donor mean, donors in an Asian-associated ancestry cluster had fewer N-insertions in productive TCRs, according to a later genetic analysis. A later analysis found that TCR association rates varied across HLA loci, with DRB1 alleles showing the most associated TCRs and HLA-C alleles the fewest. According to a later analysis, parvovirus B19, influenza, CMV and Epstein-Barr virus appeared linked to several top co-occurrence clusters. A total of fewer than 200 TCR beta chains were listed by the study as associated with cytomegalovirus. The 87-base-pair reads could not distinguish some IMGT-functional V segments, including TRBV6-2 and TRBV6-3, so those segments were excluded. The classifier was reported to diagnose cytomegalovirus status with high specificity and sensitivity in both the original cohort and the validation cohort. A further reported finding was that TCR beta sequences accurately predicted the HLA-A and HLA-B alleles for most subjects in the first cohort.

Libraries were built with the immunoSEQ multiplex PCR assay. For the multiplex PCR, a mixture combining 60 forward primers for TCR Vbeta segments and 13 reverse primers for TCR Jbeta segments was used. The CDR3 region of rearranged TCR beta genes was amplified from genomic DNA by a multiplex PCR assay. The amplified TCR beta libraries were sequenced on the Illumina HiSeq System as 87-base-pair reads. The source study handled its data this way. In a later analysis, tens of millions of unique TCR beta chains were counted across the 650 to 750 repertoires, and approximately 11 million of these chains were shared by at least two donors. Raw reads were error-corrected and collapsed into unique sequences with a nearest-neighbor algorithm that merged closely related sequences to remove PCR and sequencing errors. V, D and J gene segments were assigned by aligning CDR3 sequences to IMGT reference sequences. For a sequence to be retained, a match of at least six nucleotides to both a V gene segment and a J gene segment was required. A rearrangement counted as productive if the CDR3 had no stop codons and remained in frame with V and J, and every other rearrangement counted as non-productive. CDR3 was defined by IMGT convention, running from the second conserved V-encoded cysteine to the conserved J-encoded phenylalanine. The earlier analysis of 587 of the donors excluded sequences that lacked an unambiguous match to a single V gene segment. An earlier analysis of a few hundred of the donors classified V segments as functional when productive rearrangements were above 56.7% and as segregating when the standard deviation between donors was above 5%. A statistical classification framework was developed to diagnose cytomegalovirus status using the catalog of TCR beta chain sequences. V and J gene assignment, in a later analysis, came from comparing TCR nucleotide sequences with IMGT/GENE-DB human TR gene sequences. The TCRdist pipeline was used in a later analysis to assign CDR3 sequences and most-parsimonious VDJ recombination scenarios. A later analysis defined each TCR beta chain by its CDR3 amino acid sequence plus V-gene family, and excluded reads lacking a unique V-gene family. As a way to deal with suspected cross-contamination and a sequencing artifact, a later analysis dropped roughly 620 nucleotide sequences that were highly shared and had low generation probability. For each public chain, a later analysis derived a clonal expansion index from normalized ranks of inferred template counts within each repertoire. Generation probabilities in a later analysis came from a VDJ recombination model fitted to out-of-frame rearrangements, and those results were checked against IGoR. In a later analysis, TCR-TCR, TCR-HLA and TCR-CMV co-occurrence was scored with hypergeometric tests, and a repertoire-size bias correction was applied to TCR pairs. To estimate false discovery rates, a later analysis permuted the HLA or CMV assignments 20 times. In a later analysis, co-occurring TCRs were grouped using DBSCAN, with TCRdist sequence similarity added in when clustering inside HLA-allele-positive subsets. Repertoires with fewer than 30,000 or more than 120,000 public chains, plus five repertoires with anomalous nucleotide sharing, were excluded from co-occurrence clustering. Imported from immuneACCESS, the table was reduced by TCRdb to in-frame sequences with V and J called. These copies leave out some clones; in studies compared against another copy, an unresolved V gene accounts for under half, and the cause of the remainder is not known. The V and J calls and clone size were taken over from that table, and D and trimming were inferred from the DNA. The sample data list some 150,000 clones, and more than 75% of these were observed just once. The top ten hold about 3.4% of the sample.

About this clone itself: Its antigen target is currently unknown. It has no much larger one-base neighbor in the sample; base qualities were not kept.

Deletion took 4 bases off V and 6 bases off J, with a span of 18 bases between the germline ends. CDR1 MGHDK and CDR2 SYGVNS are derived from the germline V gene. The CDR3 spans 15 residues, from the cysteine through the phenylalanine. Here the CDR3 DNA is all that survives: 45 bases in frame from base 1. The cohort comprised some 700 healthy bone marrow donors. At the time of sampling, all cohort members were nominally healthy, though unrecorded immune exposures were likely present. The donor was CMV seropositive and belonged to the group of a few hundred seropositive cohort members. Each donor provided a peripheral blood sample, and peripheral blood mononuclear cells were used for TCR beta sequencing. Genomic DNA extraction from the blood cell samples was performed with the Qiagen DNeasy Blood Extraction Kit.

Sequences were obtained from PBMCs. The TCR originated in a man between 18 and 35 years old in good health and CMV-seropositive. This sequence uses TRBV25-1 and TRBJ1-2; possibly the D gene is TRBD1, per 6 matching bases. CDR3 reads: CASSGSGGQENGYTF. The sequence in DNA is TGTGCCAGCAGTGGCTCGGGGGGGCAGGAAAATGGCTACACCTTC.